One sample yielded the 10 T cell receptor beta chains listed below, sequenced in a study of T-cell memory formation after mild COVID-19. TCRdb re-called the 5' RACE reads through MiXCR, storing one row per CDR3 protein. The sample includes roughly 130,000 distinct CDR3 sequences, 16% of them seen just once. Sequences were obtained from PBMCs or a T cell subset sorted from them (not recorded which). Receptor source: an adult woman who had mild COVID-19 (a few samples of this study predate the infection). Cell type and time point are not known.

The V gene is TRBV7-6, the J gene TRBJ2-3, with 7 bases identical to TRBD1. The CDR3 runs to 15 residues. Trimming at V came to 1 base and at J to 2 bases, leaving 3 bases not matched to a gene. The V gene's germline CDR1 is SGHVS and CDR2 FNYEAQ. In nucleotides, the CDR3 is TGTGCCAGCAGCTTAGGGGACAGTTACACAGATACGCAGTATTTT. Residues: CASSLGDSYTDTQYF.

This clonotype was picked up a small number of times. The rearrangement joins TRBV6-5 to TRBJ1-3; D not certain. Germline assignment: CDR1 MNHEY and CDR2 SVGAGI. The CDR3 has 15 amino acids. Trimming removed 2 bases at V and 1 base at J, with 9 bases between. Here the CDR3 reads CASSYARQSGNTIYF. The DNA for the CDR3 is TGTGCCAGCAGTTACGCCCGGCAATCTGGAAACACCATATATTTT.

In this sample, this clonotype turned up a few times. The chain carries TRBV27 and TRBJ1-5, with a possible D match to TRBD1 (6 bases). V was cut by 0 bases and J by 0 bases, with 9 bases left in between. The CDR3 runs to 16 residues. Per the germline V gene, CDR1 is MNHEY and CDR2 is SMNVEV (reference sequence). Here the CDR3 DNA reads TGTGCCAGCAGTTTATCGGGACACCATAGCAATCAGCCCCAGCATTTT. This codes for CASSLSGHHSNQPQHF.

This sequence joins TRBV6-5 and TRBJ2-7, with TRBD1 matching 9 bases. J was trimmed by 3 bases and V by 2 bases; bases with no gene match: 8. The CDR3 loop spans 16 amino acids. Germline lookup yields CDR1 MNHEY and CDR2 SVGAGI. In DNA, the CDR3 is TGTGCCAGCAGTTACCTGAGGGGGACAGGGCACTACGAGCAGTACTTC. This translates into CASSYLRGTGHYEQYF.

In nucleotides, the CDR3 is TGTGCCAGCAGGACGGGTTCTCAAGAGACCCAGTACTTC. Amino acids: CASRTGSQETQYF. The V call is TRBV28, the J call TRBJ2-5; no reliable D call. V gave up 6 bases and J gave up 2 bases, with 10 bases separating them. CDR1 and CDR2 (germline): MDHEN, SYDVKM. This CDR3 spans 13 amino acids.

The rearrangement uses TRBV12-3 or TRBV12-4 and TRBJ2-6, with no clear D. The V gene lost 8 bases and the J gene lost 2 bases, with 10 bases spanning the gap. The CDR3 is made up of 14 amino acids. CDR3 sequence reads: CASSRTAGANVLTF. The CDR3 region has the DNA TGTGCCAGCTCCCGAACGGCTGGGGCCAACGTCCTGACTTTC.

Regarding this clonotype: This may come from a read error, since a much larger clone is one base off. The chain has TRBV5-1 and TRBJ2-1; 7 positions agree with TRBD2. Germline V gene sequence: CDR1 SGHRS, CDR2 YFSETQ. The CDR3 has 14 amino acids. In DNA form, the CDR3 reads TGCGACAGCAGCGCGGGACTACCCCTCAATGAGCAGTTCTTC. Amino acid sequence: CDSSAGLPLNEQFF.

The CDR3 DNA is TGTGCCAGCAGGGGGACAAGGGGTTGGGACACTGAAGCTTTCTTT. It is translated as CASRGTRGWDTEAFF. The chain couples TRBV27 to TRBJ1-1, with D possibly being TRBD1 (6 bases). This CDR3 comprises 15 residues. V gave up 6 bases and J gave up 3 bases, with 17 bases separating them. The germline gives CDR1 MNHEY, CDR2 SMNVEV (reference sequence).

The CDR3 nucleotides are TGCAGGGGGGCTAGGGATAGTAATGAGCAGTTCTTC. It specifies CRGARDSNEQFF. The chain carries TRBV20-1 and TRBJ2-1, with D maybe TRBD1 (6 bases). Per germline, CDR1 DFQATT and CDR2 SNEGSKA (reference sequence). The CDR3 runs to 12 residues.

This clonotype has only a few counts. The V call is TRBV5-1, the J call TRBJ1-2; the D gene is possibly TRBD1 (5 bases). Germline assignment: CDR1 SGHRS and CDR2 YFSETQ. The CDR3 consists of 13 residues. V lost 0 bases to trimming and J lost 4 bases, with 7 bases between them. The CDR3 bases are TGCGCCAGCAGCTTGGCTGGGGGCTATGGCTACACCTTC. It is translated as CASSLAGGYGYTF. The full variable domain, in which reference TRBV5-1 and TRBJ1-2 provide the parts outside the CDR3, is KAGVTQTPRYLIKTRGQQVTLSCSPISGHRSVSWYQQTPGQGLQFLFEYFSETQRNKGNFPGRFSGRQFSNSRSEMNVSTLELGDSALYLCASSLAGGYGYTFGSGTRLTVV.